One T cell receptor beta chain is described in this entry. The target of this receptor is not known. Base qualities were left out, and no much larger clone turns up one base away. TCRbeta CDR3 regions were amplified from genomic DNA using the immunoSEQ Assay, a bias-controlled multiplex PCR. As for the original processing: The number of nucleated cells in each sample was estimated by amplification of reference gene primers within the assay. To quantify the absolute abundance of each unique TCRbeta CDR3 rearrangement, sequence reads were collapsed and filtered. For each sample, productive Simpson clonality was calculated as the square root of Simpson's diversity index over productive rearrangements. Here the immuneACCESS table is served through TCRdb, limited to in-frame sequences with V and J called. Missing clones are a known gap in these copies; in checked studies unresolved V genes cover under half, and the rest lacks a known reason. V and J calls and clone size are copied from that table; D and trimming were computed from the DNA. The sample data list about 100,000 clones, and roughly 87% of these were observed just once. About 7.4% of the sample rests with the top ten.

The data belong to a study of blood T cell repertoires in COVID-19 (dated by TCRdb to between 2020 and 2021). Background for the entire study: Samples from collaborators originated in the United States, Italy and Spain and spanned both the acute and convalescent phases of COVID-19. A de-identified subject ID, COVID-19 status, age in years and sex were almost always included in the sample metadata. The samples were drawn from two sources: the first 160 participants of the ongoing ImmuneRACE study, and fewer than 1,500 subjects contributed by 6 global collaborators. The prospective study material was composed of cDNA or gDNA derived from T cells, B-cell-depleted T cells, or PBMCs. The repertoires were released in a freely available public database meant as a resource for research on the immune response to SARS-CoV-2. HLA class I and class II types, where available, came from metadata supplied by the sample provider rather than from assay-based typing. The dataset comprised deeply sampled blood TCRbeta repertoires from subjects exposed to, actively infected with, or recovered from COVID-19. What the work shows at the level of the full study, not this receptor alone: Clinical and demographic metadata were provided uncurated, with the amount varying by source and participant.

Collaborating institutions collected whole blood in K2EDTA tubes following their own protocols. For TCRbeta analysis, collaborator samples were shipped as frozen whole blood, as isolated PBMCs, or as DNA extracted from either sample type. Here V drops 2 bases and J drops 5 bases, and the junction holds 12 bases not matched to any gene. The CDR3 holds 16 amino acids from the cysteine to the phenylalanine. The CDR3 DNA has 48 bases and is translated from base 1. CDR1 is given as SGHRS and CDR2 as YFSETQ, both from the germline V gene. This TCR was recovered from a man aged 30 to 39 in a cohort sampled during active COVID-19. The sequence links TRBV5-1 to TRBJ2-5; 7 of the junction bases match TRBD2. Sequenced sample: peripheral blood. The CDR3 region: CASSFGPSGLRETQYF. The nucleotide sequence is given as TGCGCCAGCAGCTTTGGGCCTAGCGGCCTCCGTGAGACCCAGTACTTC. Here the CDR3 is joined to the reference TRBV5-1 and TRBJ2-5 genes, and the full variable domain is: KAGVTQTPRYLIKTRGQQVTLSCSPISGHRSVSWYQQTPGQGLQFLFEYFSETQRNKGNFPGRFSGRQFSNSRSEMNVSTLELGDSALYLCASSFGPSGLRETQYFGPGTRLLVL.